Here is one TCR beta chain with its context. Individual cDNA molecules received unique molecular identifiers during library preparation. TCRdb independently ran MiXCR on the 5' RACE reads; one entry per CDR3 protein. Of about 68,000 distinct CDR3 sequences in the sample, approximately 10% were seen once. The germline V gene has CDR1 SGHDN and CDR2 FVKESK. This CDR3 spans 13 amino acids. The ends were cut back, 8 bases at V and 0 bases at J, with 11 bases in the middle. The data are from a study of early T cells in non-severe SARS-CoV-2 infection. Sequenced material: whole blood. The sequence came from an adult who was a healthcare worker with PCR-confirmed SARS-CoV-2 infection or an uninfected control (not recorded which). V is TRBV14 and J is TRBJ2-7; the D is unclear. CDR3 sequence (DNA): TGTGCCAGCTGGAGAAGAAGCTCCTACGAGCAGTACTTC. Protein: CASWRRSSYEQYF.